One T cell receptor beta chain is described in this entry. The CDR3 runs 16 residues. This specimen comes from a study of PD-L1 blockade in urothelial cancer. Across the whole study: Patients had been given 0 to 3 earlier chemotherapy regimens.

Clones were read by immunoSEQ multiplex PCR, and TCRdb kept only the in-frame ones, dropping some. The profile shows tens of thousands of clones, around 87% of them singletons. Described time point: pretreatment peripheral blood. Source: PBMCs, taken around atezolizumab (anti-PD-L1) treatment. The chain has TRBV21-1 and TRBJ2-5; the table assigns TRBD1, which was not confirmed against the DNA. TRBV21-1 is assigned pseudogene status. The TCR comes from a man in his 60s with urothelial cancer. In DNA form, the CDR3 reads TGTGCCAGCAGCAAAAGGACAAGCGAAGGTCGAGAGACCCAGTACTTC. Residues: CASSKRTSEGRETQYF.